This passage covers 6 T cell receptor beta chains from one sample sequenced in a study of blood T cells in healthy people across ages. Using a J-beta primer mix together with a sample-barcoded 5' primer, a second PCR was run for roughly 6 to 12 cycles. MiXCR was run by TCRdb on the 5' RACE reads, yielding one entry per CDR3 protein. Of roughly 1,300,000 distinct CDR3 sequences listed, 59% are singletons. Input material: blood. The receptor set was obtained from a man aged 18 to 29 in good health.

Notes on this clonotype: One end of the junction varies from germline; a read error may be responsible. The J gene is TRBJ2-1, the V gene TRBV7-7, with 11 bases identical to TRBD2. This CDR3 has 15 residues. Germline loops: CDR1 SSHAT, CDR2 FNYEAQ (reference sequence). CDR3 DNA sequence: TGTGCTAGCAGTCCCGGGACTAGCGGCCCCAATGAGCAGTTCTTC. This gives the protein CASSPGTSGPNEQFF.

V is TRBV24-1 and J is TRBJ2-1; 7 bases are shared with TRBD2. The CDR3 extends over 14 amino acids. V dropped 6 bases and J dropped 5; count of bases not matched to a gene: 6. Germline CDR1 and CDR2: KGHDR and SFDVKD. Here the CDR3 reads CATSRAGENNEQFF. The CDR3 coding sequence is TGTGCCACCAGTCGGGCGGGAGAGAACAATGAGCAGTTCTTC.

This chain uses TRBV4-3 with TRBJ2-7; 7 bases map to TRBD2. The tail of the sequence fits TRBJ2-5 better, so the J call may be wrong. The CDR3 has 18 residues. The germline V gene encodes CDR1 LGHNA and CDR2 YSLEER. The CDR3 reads CASSQDGVMGEGEGTQYF. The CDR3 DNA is TGCGCCAGCAGCCAAGATGGAGTAATGGGGGAGGGAGAAGGGACCCAGTACTTC.

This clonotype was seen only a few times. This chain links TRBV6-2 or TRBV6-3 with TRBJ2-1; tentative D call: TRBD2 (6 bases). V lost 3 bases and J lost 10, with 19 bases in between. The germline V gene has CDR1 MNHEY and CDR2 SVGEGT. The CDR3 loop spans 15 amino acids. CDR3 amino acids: CASSYGQGGAGEQFF. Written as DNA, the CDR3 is TGTGCCAGCAGTTATGGGCAGGGCGGTGCGGGGGAGCAGTTCTTC.

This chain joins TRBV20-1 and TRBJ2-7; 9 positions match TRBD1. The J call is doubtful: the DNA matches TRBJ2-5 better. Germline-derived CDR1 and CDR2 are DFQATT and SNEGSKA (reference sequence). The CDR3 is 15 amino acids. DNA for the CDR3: TGCAGTGCCCCCATCCGGACAGGGGTGATTGAGACCCAGTACTTC. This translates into CSAPIRTGVIETQYF.

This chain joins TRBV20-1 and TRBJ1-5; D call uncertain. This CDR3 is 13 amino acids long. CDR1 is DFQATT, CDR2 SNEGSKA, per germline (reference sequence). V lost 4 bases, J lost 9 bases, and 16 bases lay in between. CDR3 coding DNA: TGCAGTGCTATACGGTCGTCACAGCGGCCCCAGCATTTT. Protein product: CSAIRSSQRPQHF.